This TCR beta chain stems from a study of blood T cells in healthy people across ages. A sample-barcoded 5' primer and a J-beta primer mix were used in a second PCR of about 7 to 11 cycles. In TCRdb, the 5' RACE reads were re-called with MiXCR into one record per CDR3 protein. The sample records around 2 million distinct CDR3 sequences, roughly two fifths being singletons. J lost 9 bases, V lost 5 bases, and 6 bases had no gene match. The V gene's germline CDR1 is LGHDT and CDR2 YNNKEL (reference sequence). CDR3 length equals 15 residues. The chain combines TRBV3-1 with TRBJ2-1; 14 nucleotides agree with TRBD2. Sequencing was done on a sample of blood. The receptor was derived from a human donor in good health. The CDR3 DNA sequence: TGTGCCAGCAGCTCGACTAGCGGGGGGGCCATTGAGCAGTTCTTC. Amino acid sequence: CASSSTSGGAIEQFF.